Each of the 12 T cell receptor beta chains below was sequenced from the same sample in a study of technical replicates of blood from a few donors. Here immunoSEQ multiplex PCR was the method, and the copy in TCRdb shows in-frame clones only, minus some. The table includes around 60,000 clones, around 93% detected once. The material sequenced was PBMCs. The receptors derive from a human donor in good health. Some clones in this sample may be carry-over from other donors' samples.

The gene calls are TRBV2 and TRBJ2-3, with D unclear. Trimming pared 1 base from V and 6 bases from J, leaving 11 bases between. The V gene's germline CDR1 is SNHLY and CDR2 FYNNEI. The CDR3 covers 14 residues. CDR3 sequence (DNA): TGTGCCAGCAGTGAAGGGCCCATTGTTGATACGCAGTATTTT. This gives the protein CASSEGPIVDTQYF.

The gene calls are TRBV21-1 and TRBJ1-5; the table's D call, TRBD1, was not checked against the DNA. TRBV21-1 is assigned pseudogene status. This CDR3 is built from 16 residues. As DNA, the CDR3 is TGTGCCAGCACCGTACGGACAGACTCTAGCAATCAGCCCCAGCATTTT. Amino acids: CASTVRTDSSNQPQHF.

The chain combines TRBV19 with TRBJ2-3, with unresolved D. CDR1 LNHDA and CDR2 SQIVND come from the germline V gene (reference sequence). The CDR3 consists of 13 residues. Trimming left V 6 bases short and J 3 bases short, with 10 bases between. The CDR3, as DNA: TGTGCCAGTAGCCCCACCAGAACAGATACGCAGTATTTT. Translated: CASSPTRTDTQYF. The full variable domain, completed using reference TRBV19 and TRBJ2-3, is DGGITQSPKYLFRKEGQNVTLSCEQNLNHDAMYWYRQDPGQGLRLIYYSQIVNDFQKGDIAEGYSVSREKKESFPLTVTSAQKNPTAFYLCASSPTRTDTQYFGPGTRLTVL.

This chain uses TRBV10-1 with TRBJ1-1, with TRBD1 matching 7 bases. Germline values: CDR1 WNHNN, CDR2 SYGVQD (reference sequence). The ends lost 4 bases at V and 10 bases at J; junction bases unmatched: 12. This CDR3 contains 14 residues. CDR3 amino acids: CASSGDSRSSRAFF. The CDR3 coding sequence is TGCGCCAGCAGTGGGGACAGCAGGAGCTCTCGAGCTTTCTTT.

This chain joins TRBV27 and TRBJ2-1; 7 bases match TRBD2. The germline CDR1 and CDR2 sequences are MNHEY and SMNVEV (reference sequence). Losses at the gene ends were 1 base for V and 0 bases for J; bases not matched to a gene: 3. The CDR3 runs 16 residues. The CDR3: CASSLFLAASYNEQFF. In DNA form, the CDR3 reads TGTGCCAGCAGTTTATTTCTAGCGGCCTCCTACAATGAGCAGTTCTTC.

In its sample, this clone was seen once. The chain has TRBV15 and TRBJ1-2; D perhaps matches TRBD1 (6 bases). V was cut by 0 bases and J by 5 bases, with 13 bases left in between. CDR3 length: 15 residues. CDR1 is LNHNV, CDR2 YYDKDF, per germline (reference sequence). CDR3 nucleotide sequence: TGTGCCACCAGCAGAGATCGGGGGGGCTGGTATGGCTACACCTTC. This gives the protein CATSRDRGGWYGYTF. Variable domain in full (rest from reference TRBV15 and TRBJ1-2): DAMVIQNPRYQVTQFGKPVTLSCSQTLNHNVMYWYQQKSSQAPKLLFHYYDKDFNNEADTPDNFQSRRPNTSFCFLDIRSPGLGDTAMYLCATSRDRGGWYGYTFGSGTRLTVV.

This chain links TRBV7-3 with TRBJ2-3; TRBD2 aligns across 10 bases. The CDR3 contains 15 residues. Germline trimming cut 5 bases from V and 1 base from J; bases unmatched to any gene: 3. Germline CDR1 SGHTA, CDR2 FQGTGA. The DNA of the CDR3 is TGTGCCAGCAGCCGAGCGGGGGGGGGCACAGATACGCAGTATTTT. It codes for CASSRAGGGTDTQYF.

This clone was observed a single time. The CDR3 DNA reads as TGCGCCAGCAGCCAAGCACAGTTCTCCTACGAGCAGTACTTC. Its protein is CASSQAQFSYEQYF. This sequence joins TRBV4-3 and TRBJ2-7, with unresolved D. The CDR3 runs to 14 residues. CDR1 and CDR2 from the germline V gene are LGHNA and YSLEER. V lost 1 base and J lost 0, with 7 bases in between.

V usage is TRBV6-1 and J usage is TRBJ2-7; TRBD2 matches at 8 bases. V lost 4 bases and J lost 6; bases outside the gene matches: 8. Looked up from germline, CDR1 is MNHNS and CDR2 is SASEGT. The CDR3 has 14 amino acids. The CDR3 nucleotides read TGTGCCAGCAGTGTCGGTAGCGGGAACCGCGAGCAGTACTTC. Protein sequence: CASSVGSGNREQYF.

The chain is built from TRBV29-1 and TRBJ2-7; 7 bases match TRBD1. The J segment lost 2 bases and the V segment lost 4 bases, leaving 5 bases of the junction unmatched. Per the germline V gene, CDR1 is SQVTM and CDR2 is ANQGSEA. CDR3 length: 13 amino acids. The CDR3 loop reads CSVATGNTYEQYF. The CDR3 bases are TGCAGCGTTGCGACAGGGAACACCTACGAGCAGTACTTC.

Written as DNA, the CDR3 is TGTGCCAGCAGTCCCAGGGGTATAGAGGACTATGGCTACACCTTC. It specifies CASSPRGIEDYGYTF. V and J are TRBV27 and TRBJ1-2; TRBD1 is a possible D gene (6 bases). This CDR3 spans 15 amino acids. Deletions cut 5 bases from V and 3 bases from J, with 16 bases between. In germline, CDR1 is MNHEY, CDR2 SMNVEV (reference sequence).

The chain uses TRBV5-4 and TRBJ1-1; D not resolved. Germline-derived CDR1 and CDR2 are SGHNT and YYREEE (reference sequence). The CDR3 runs to 13 residues. V shed 1 base and J shed 1 base, with 5 bases lying between them. The CDR3 coding sequence is TGTGCCAGCAGCTTGCCGGGGAACACTGAAGCTTTCTTT. It is translated as CASSLPGNTEAFF.